This paragraph covers one TCR beta chain sequence. The sample comes from a study of CD8+CD57+ T cells in acquired aplastic anemia. Genomic DNA templated the TCR beta VDJ and CDR3 profiling. Each CDR3 protein is one row after TCRdb ran MiXCR on the reads. The table records roughly 280,000 distinct CDR3 sequences, approximately 60% of them present only once. CDR3 length: 15 amino acids. V lost 2 bases to trimming and J lost 0 bases, with 10 bases between them. Germline V gene lookup returns CDR1 WSHSY and CDR2 SAAADI. Individuals selected for sequencing had exhibited CD8+CD57+ cell expansion on flow cytometry.

Sequencing was performed on sorted CD4+, CD8+, or CD8+CD57+ T cells (not recorded which) from PBMCs. The TCR originated in a human donor with aplastic anemia. The chain employs TRBV10-2 and TRBJ1-1; a weak D match, TRBD1 (5 bases). This chain's CDR3 is CASSERGSLNTEAFF. The CDR3 DNA is TGCGCCAGCAGTGAGCGGGGCAGTTTGAACACTGAAGCTTTCTTT.